What follows are 8 T cell receptor beta chains derived from one specimen sequenced in a study of CD8+ T cells in alopecia areata. Reverse transcription of extracted RNA yielded cDNA, which provided the sequencing template. Some clones are missing from TCRdb's copy, which holds only in-frame ones; the method was immunoSEQ multiplex PCR. The sample shows about 110,000 clones, roughly 50% of them seen only once. The sample's treatment: oral pan-JAK inhibitor, 5-10 mg twice daily. This sample comprised CD4+ T cells sorted from blood, obtained at week 24, from a patient treated with tofacitinib. These receptors were collected from a human donor with alopecia areata.

For this clone: One end of the junction varies from germline; a read error may be responsible. CDR3: CAISGGGWEETQYF. The CDR3 DNA reads TGTGCCATCAGTGGCGGGGGATGGGAAGAGACCCAGTACTTC. This chain links TRBV6-5 with TRBJ2-5; 7 nucleotides match TRBD2. This CDR3 is 14 amino acids long. Germline lookup yields CDR1 MNHEY and CDR2 SVGAGI.

The chain couples TRBV10-3 to TRBJ1-5; maybe TRBD1 (6 bases). The CDR3 consists of 13 residues. The V gene lost 6 bases and the J gene lost 6 bases, with 12 bases spanning the gap. Germline V gene sequence: CDR1 ENHRY, CDR2 SYGVKD. CDR3 amino acids: CAISPGQGQPQHF. The DNA for the CDR3 is TGTGCCATCAGCCCGGGACAAGGTCAGCCCCAGCATTTT.

This clone was counted a few times. The rearrangement links TRBV6-6 to TRBJ1-2; D uncertain. Per the germline V gene, CDR1 is MNHNY and CDR2 is SVGAGI (reference sequence). Trimming pared 0 bases from V and 6 bases from J, leaving 8 bases between. CDR3 length equals 13 residues. The CDR3 spells CASSYSRRDGYTF. CDR3 nucleotides: TGTGCCAGCAGTTACTCGAGACGGGATGGCTACACCTTC.

This clone was found once. The genes are TRBV7-2 and TRBJ2-3; 7 bases agree with TRBD2. The ends lost 5 bases at V and 11 bases at J; junction bases unmatched: 7. CDR3 size: 12 residues. CDR1 and CDR2 from the germline V gene are SGHTA and FQGNSA. CDR3 residues: CASSRGAGVQYF. CDR3 DNA sequence: TGTGCCAGCAGCCGGGGTGCGGGGGTGCAGTATTTT.

The chain is built from TRBV5-6 and TRBJ2-7; TRBD1 matches 8 bases. Germline CDR1 and CDR2: SGHDT and YYEEEE. The CDR3 runs 12 residues. The junction had 4 bases not matched to a gene; V was cut back by 4 bases and J by 7 bases. The CDR3 protein is CASSRTGREQYF. The CDR3, as DNA: TGTGCCAGCAGCAGGACAGGGAGGGAGCAGTACTTC.

V and J are TRBV18 and TRBJ2-5; D not resolved. Trimming left V 2 bases short and J 4 bases short, with 8 bases between. The length of the CDR3 is 13 residues. Germline loops: CDR1 KGHSH, CDR2 LQKENI. DNA of the CDR3: TGTGCCAGCTCACCAGGGCTAGTAGAGACCCAGTACTTC. Translation gives CASSPGLVETQYF.

The rearrangement joins TRBV18 to TRBJ2-2, with unresolved D. This CDR3 has 11 residues. CDR1 and CDR2 (germline): KGHSH, LQKENI. Trimming removed 6 bases at V and 13 bases at J, with 12 bases between. This CDR3 reads CASSSQDVLFF. The CDR3 DNA follows: TGTGCCAGCTCGAGCCAGGACGTGCTGTTTTTT.

The chain combines TRBV30 with TRBJ1-5; no clear D gene. Germline CDR1 GTSNPN, CDR2 SVGIG (reference sequence). V shed 1 base and J shed 1 base, with 5 bases lying between them. This CDR3 has 13 amino acids. CDR3 loop: CAWSETSNQPQHF. The CDR3 DNA follows: TGTGCCTGGAGTGAGACCAGCAATCAGCCCCAGCATTTT.